This T cell receptor beta chain is drawn from a study of cytomegalovirus exposure and HLA in healthy donors. At the level of the study: The approximately 710 first-cohort repertoires and the 95 to 150 validation repertoires shared the same platform, a later analysis reported.

This CDR3 is 15 amino acids long. V dropped 8 bases and J dropped 5 bases, with 21 bases sitting between them. Germline V gives CDR1 SGHTA, CDR2 FQGNSA. Study outcomes and limitations: The classifier, whose performance was assessed in both the original and validation cohorts, reportedly diagnosed cytomegalovirus status with high specificity and sensitivity. Despite most TCR sequences being rare, some public TCRs occurred in many donors.

As regards this clone: Its matching antigen is unknown.

Profiling relied on immunoSEQ multiplex PCR, and the TCRdb table lists in-frame clones only, not all of them. Of about 120,000 clones in the sample, roughly 90% were seen once. Sequencing used PBMCs. This receptor was taken from a woman between 18 and 29 years old in good health and CMV-seropositive. The chain is built from TRBV7-2 and TRBJ2-5; D possibly corresponds to TRBD2 (5 bases). In DNA, the CDR3 is TGTGCCAGCGGTCCTGTAGAGGGCGCAACGGAGACCCAGTACTTC. It encodes CASGPVEGATETQYF.